The 4 T cell receptor beta chains below come from one sample, sequenced in a study of blood T cells in healthy people across ages. Then a second PCR, running roughly 7 to 11 cycles, was carried out with a sample-barcoded 5' primer and a J-beta primer mix. MiXCR was run by TCRdb on the 5' RACE reads, yielding one entry per CDR3 protein. The sample comprises around 520,000 distinct CDR3 sequences, about 28% of which are singletons, and 3% to 4.5% rests with the top ten. These data were likewise used in another study, on T cells of mothers and their children.

The material sequenced was blood. These TCRs come from a boy between 2 and 10 years old in good health.

This chain uses TRBV12-3 or TRBV12-4 with TRBJ2-5; 7 bases are shared with TRBD1. The J call may be mistaken, given a closer DNA end match to TRBJ2-7. The length of the CDR3 is 14 residues. CDR3 bases: TGTGCCAGCAGTTTGACAGGGCTTATCAACGAGCAGTACTTC. Translating gives CASSLTGLINEQYF.

This chain connects TRBV3-1 to TRBJ2-2, with unresolved D. Germline values: CDR1 LGHDT, CDR2 YNNKEL (reference sequence). This CDR3 contains 15 residues. Trimming cost V 0 bases and J 0 bases, with 5 bases left between them. This chain's CDR3 is CASSQDRTNTGELFF. The CDR3 DNA sequence: TGTGCCAGCAGCCAAGACAGAACGAACACCGGGGAGCTGTTTTTT.

The chain is built from TRBV15 and TRBJ1-2; 9 nucleotides match TRBD1. Germline loops: CDR1 LNHNV, CDR2 YYDKDF (reference sequence). V was pared by 3 bases and J by 8 bases, with 7 bases of the junction left unmatched. The CDR3 has 14 residues. The CDR3 bases are TGTGCCACCAGCAGGGACAGGGGTCGGGGCGGCTACACCTTC. It specifies CATSRDRGRGGYTF.

The chain employs TRBV6-2 or TRBV6-3 and TRBJ2-1, with 7 nucleotides matching TRBD2. The CDR3 extends over 16 amino acids. V was pared by 7 bases and J by 7 bases, with 16 bases of the junction left unmatched. From germline, CDR1 is MNHEY and CDR2 SVGEGT. The CDR3 DNA reads TGTGCCAGCAATCCGGGCGGGAGCGCCCGCAGGAATGAGCAGTTCTTC. Translated, it gives CASNPGGSARRNEQFF.